This T cell receptor (beta chain) was sequenced in a study of blood T cell repertoires in COVID-19. The repertoire was sequenced with immunoSEQ multiplex PCR; TCRdb's copy has only in-frame clones and lacks some. The sample contains roughly 330,000 clones, 80% to 90% of which appear only once. Trimming left V 2 bases short and J 0 bases short, with 10 bases between. This CDR3 has 15 residues. Germline CDR1 is SGHTA and CDR2 is FQGNSA. This chain links TRBV7-2 with TRBJ1-2; D is undetermined. Sequencing used PBMCs or T cells enriched from blood (not recorded which). The origin of this receptor is a woman younger than 35 who had recovered from COVID-19. The CDR3 loop is CASSLKLGANYGYTF. The CDR3 DNA reads as TGTGCCAGCAGCTTAAAGTTAGGAGCTAACTATGGCTACACCTTC.